The 21 T cell receptor beta chains below all came from one sample that was sequenced in a study of CD8+CD57+ T cells in acquired aplastic anemia. Genomic DNA acted as the template from which TCR beta VDJ combination and CDR3 sequence profiling were carried out. TCRdb itself ran the reads through MiXCR, one entry per CDR3 protein. The data hold about 400,000 distinct CDR3 sequences, with roughly 64% observed a single time. Source material: sorted CD4+, CD8+, or CD8+CD57+ T cells (not recorded which) from PBMCs. The source is a human donor in good health, serving as a control.

The chain combines TRBV20-1 with TRBJ2-5; 9 nucleotides align to TRBD2. This CDR3 contains 13 residues. Trimming at V came to 5 bases and at J to 9 bases, leaving 10 bases not matched to a gene. The germline gives CDR1 DFQATT, CDR2 SNEGSKA (reference sequence). CDR3 in amino acids: CSAAGGRTNAQYF. The CDR3 bases are TGCAGTGCTGCGGGGGGGCGAACTAATGCCCAGTACTTC.

The chain combines TRBV29-1 with TRBJ2-3; tentative D call: TRBD1 (6 bases). V was pared by 4 bases and J by 1 base, with 18 bases between. This CDR3 spans 16 amino acids. CDR1 and CDR2 (germline): SQVTM, ANQGSEA. The CDR3 DNA reads as TGCAGCGTTGCAGTAGAGCCGTCAGGGGGCACAGATACGCAGTATTTT. This translates into CSVAVEPSGGTDTQYF.

The gene calls are TRBV15 and TRBJ1-1; D ambiguous. The CDR3 consists of 15 residues. Germline V gene sequence: CDR1 LNHNV, CDR2 YYDKDF (reference sequence). Trimming stripped 0 bases from V and 7 bases from J, with 15 bases between. CDR3 DNA: TGTGCCACCAGCAGAGATTCGGTGGGCCTAAATGAAGCTTTCTTT. Translation: CATSRDSVGLNEAFF.

The table lists this clonotype with many counts. This rearrangement joins TRBV7-2 to TRBJ2-7; 9 nucleotides align to TRBD1. V was clipped by 1 base and J by 6 bases; unmatched bases: 16. There are 18 residues in the CDR3. CDR1 SGHTA and CDR2 FQGNSA come from the germline V gene. The CDR3 protein is CASSLVGGQGTVTSEQYF. The DNA of the CDR3 is TGTGCCAGCAGCTTAGTAGGAGGACAGGGGACCGTCACCTCCGAGCAGTACTTC.

V is TRBV4-3 and J is TRBJ1-1; D may be TRBD1 (5 bases). This CDR3 spans 16 amino acids. Looked up from germline, CDR1 is LGHNA and CDR2 is YSLEER. The V end was cut by 0 bases, the J end by 0 bases, with 11 bases between. The CDR3, as DNA: TGCGCCAGCAGCCAAGATACCCAGGGTATGAACACTGAAGCTTTCTTT. Translated, it gives CASSQDTQGMNTEAFF.

There are many counts of this clonotype. This chain links TRBV5-5 with TRBJ2-3; maybe TRBD2 (6 bases). V shed 2 bases and J shed 1 base, with 11 bases lying between them. The CDR3 has 15 residues. Germline values: CDR1 SGHKS, CDR2 YYEKEE (reference sequence). Written as DNA, the CDR3 is TGTGCCAGCAGCTTTGAATCGGGGGGCACAGATACGCAGTATTTT. As protein: CASSFESGGTDTQYF.

Comment on this clonotype: A much larger clone lies one base from this, so it may be a read error. The chain recombines TRBV20-1 with TRBJ2-2; D not certain. Deletions cut 6 bases from V and 6 bases from J, with 20 bases between. Germline V gene data show CDR1 as DFQATT and CDR2 as SNEGSKA (reference sequence). This CDR3 is built from 15 residues. The CDR3 nucleotides read TGCAGTGCCCGAGGTGGAGAATCTTTATCCGGGGAGCTGTTTTTT. Translating it yields CSARGGESLSGELFF.

This clonotype was found a few times. The rearrangement joins TRBV3-2 to TRBJ1-1; TRBD1 is the table's D call, not checked against the DNA. TRBV3-2 is a listed pseudogene. This CDR3 contains 15 residues. In nucleotides, the CDR3 is TGTGCCAGCAGCCAAGTCTTTCAGGGTTTCACTGAAGCTTTCTTT. This encodes CASSQVFQGFTEAFF.

The chain carries TRBV19 and TRBJ1-6; D remains unclear. Trimming shortened V by 5 bases and J by 14 bases, and 19 bases separated the two germline ends. CDR3 length: 14 amino acids. In germline, CDR1 is LNHDA, CDR2 SQIVND (reference sequence). The CDR3 reads CASSAAPLDYALHF. For the CDR3, the DNA is TGTGCCAGTAGTGCAGCCCCATTGGACTACGCCCTCCACTTT.

Only one count was recorded for this clonotype. V and J are TRBV9 and TRBJ2-7; D ambiguous. The V gene lost 4 bases and the J gene lost 6 bases, with 8 bases spanning the gap. The CDR3 contains 11 residues. From germline, CDR1 is SGDLS and CDR2 YYNGEE. The CDR3 here is CASSLVAEQYF. The CDR3 nucleotides are TGTGCCAGCAGCCTTGTAGCCGAGCAGTACTTC.

The rearrangement joins TRBV7-9 to TRBJ1-6; 7 bases are a match to TRBD1. V gave up 3 bases and J gave up 16 bases; unmatched junction bases: 18. Germline V lookup: CDR1 SEHNR, CDR2 FQNEAQ (reference sequence). The CDR3 spans 16 residues. The CDR3 DNA reads TGTGCCAGCAGCTTGGGGGTCACAGGGGACTTTGCACAGCTCCACTTT. Its protein product is CASSLGVTGDFAQLHF.

In this sample, this clonotype turned up once. The junction departs from the called germline gene at one end, perhaps through a read error. The V and J genes are TRBV5-1 and TRBJ1-5, with 7 bases lining up with TRBD1. The germline CDR1 and CDR2 sequences are SGHRS and YFSETQ. CDR3 size: 14 residues. CDR3 protein: CASSLDRSRAPQHF. The CDR3 nucleotides are TGTGCCAGCAGCTTGGACAGGAGCAGAGCGCCCCAGCATTTT.

This clonotype was observed at least ten times. Written as DNA, the CDR3 is TGTGCCAGCAGCTTAATAGGGGTTGGGAACACTGAAGCTTTCTTT. Its protein product is CASSLIGVGNTEAFF. The V gene is TRBV7-2, the J gene TRBJ1-1; the D gene is possibly TRBD1 (5 bases). This CDR3 is 15 amino acids long. V was trimmed by 2 bases and J by 1 base, leaving 11 bases between them. The germline V gene encodes CDR1 SGHTA and CDR2 FQGNSA.

For this clonotype: At one end, the junction sequence differs from germline, possibly due to a read error. The chain links TRBV7-3 to TRBJ1-6, with D uncertain. The CDR3 covers 15 residues. Germline V gives CDR1 SGHTA, CDR2 FQGTGA. In DNA form, the CDR3 reads TGTGCCAGCAGCTCAAACGCCGACTATACTTCACCCCTCCACTTT. Translating it yields CASSSNADYTSPLHF.

This clonotype has at least ten counts. The chain recombines TRBV29-1 with TRBJ2-1, with a tentative D call TRBD2 (5 bases). Germline V gene sequence: CDR1 SQVTM, CDR2 ANQGSEA. V gave up 7 bases and J gave up 3 bases, with 13 bases separating them. CDR3 length: 13 amino acids. Here the CDR3 DNA reads TGCAGCGCGAGTCCGGGAAGCTACAATGAGCAGTTCTTC. This gives the protein CSASPGSYNEQFF.

Worth noting for this clonotype: A much larger clonotype is one base distant, so this may be a read error. The J gene is TRBJ2-7, the V gene TRBV25-1, with TRBD1 matching 7 bases. This CDR3 contains 14 residues. V gave up 5 bases and J gave up 5 bases; unmatched junction bases: 9. The germline CDR1 and CDR2 sequences are MGHDK and SYGVNS. The CDR3, as DNA: TGTGCCAGCAGTTTCGACAGGGCAATAAACGAGCAGTACTTC. Its protein product is CASSFDRAINEQYF.

As for this clonotype: At one end, the junction sequence differs from germline, possibly due to a read error. The rearrangement joins TRBV5-1 to TRBJ1-2; D remains ambiguous. Germline CDR1 and CDR2: SGHRS and YFSETQ. This CDR3 comprises 14 residues. The CDR3 DNA sequence: TGCGCCAGCAGTTTGGCGGACGAGGGCTATGGCTACACCTTC. Amino acid sequence: CASSLADEGYGYTF.

There are many counts of this clonotype. The V and J genes are TRBV5-1 and TRBJ1-1; D gene ambiguous. Looked up from germline, CDR1 is SGHRS and CDR2 is YFSETQ. This CDR3 is built from 13 residues. V shed 0 bases and J shed 2 bases, with 5 bases lying between them. The CDR3 sequence is CASSLDDNTEAFF. CDR3 in DNA: TGCGCCAGCAGCTTGGACGATAACACTGAAGCTTTCTTT.

The gene calls are TRBV20-1 and TRBJ2-7, with D perhaps TRBD1 (5 bases). The CDR3 sequence is 13 residues long. The germline V and J ends were trimmed by 2 bases and 7 bases, with 15 bases remaining between them. Germline V CDR1 and CDR2: DFQATT, SNEGSKA (reference sequence). CDR3 protein: CSARHRPEEEQYF. In nucleotides, the CDR3 is TGCAGTGCTAGACACAGGCCTGAGGAAGAGCAGTACTTC.

The chain joins TRBV9 to TRBJ2-5; D may be TRBD2 (6 bases). Trimming took 4 bases from V and 7 from J, leaving 20 bases between them. The CDR3 is made up of 15 amino acids. Germline loops: CDR1 SGDLS, CDR2 YYNGEE. The CDR3 coding sequence is TGTGCCAGCAGCCAAGACCCAGGGCGGGGAGCGACCCAGTACTTC. The encoded protein is CASSQDPGRGATQYF.

This chain links TRBV3-1 with TRBJ1-4, with a tentative D call TRBD1 (5 bases). V shed 1 base and J shed 4 bases, with 7 bases lying between them. The CDR3 runs to 14 residues. Germline loops: CDR1 LGHDT, CDR2 YNNKEL (reference sequence). CDR3 residues: CASSQAGVNEKLFF. The CDR3 nucleotides read TGTGCCAGCAGCCAAGCGGGGGTTAATGAAAAACTGTTTTTT.